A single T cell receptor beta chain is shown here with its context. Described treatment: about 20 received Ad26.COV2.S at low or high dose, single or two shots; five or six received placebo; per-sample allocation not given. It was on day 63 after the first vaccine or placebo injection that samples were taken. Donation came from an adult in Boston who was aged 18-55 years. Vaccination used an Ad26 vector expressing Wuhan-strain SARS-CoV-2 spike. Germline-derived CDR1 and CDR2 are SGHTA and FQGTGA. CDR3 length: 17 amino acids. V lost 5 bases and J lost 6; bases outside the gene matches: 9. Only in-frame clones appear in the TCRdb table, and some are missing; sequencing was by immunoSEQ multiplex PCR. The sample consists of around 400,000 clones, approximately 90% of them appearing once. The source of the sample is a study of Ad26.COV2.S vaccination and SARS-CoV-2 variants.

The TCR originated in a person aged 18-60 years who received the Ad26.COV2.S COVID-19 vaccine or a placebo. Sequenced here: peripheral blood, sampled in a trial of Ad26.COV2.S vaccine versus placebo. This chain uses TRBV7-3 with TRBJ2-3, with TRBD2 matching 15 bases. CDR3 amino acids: CASSTGLAGGPLDTQYF. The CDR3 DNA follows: TGTGCCAGCAGCACAGGACTAGCGGGAGGGCCTTTGGATACGCAGTATTTT.